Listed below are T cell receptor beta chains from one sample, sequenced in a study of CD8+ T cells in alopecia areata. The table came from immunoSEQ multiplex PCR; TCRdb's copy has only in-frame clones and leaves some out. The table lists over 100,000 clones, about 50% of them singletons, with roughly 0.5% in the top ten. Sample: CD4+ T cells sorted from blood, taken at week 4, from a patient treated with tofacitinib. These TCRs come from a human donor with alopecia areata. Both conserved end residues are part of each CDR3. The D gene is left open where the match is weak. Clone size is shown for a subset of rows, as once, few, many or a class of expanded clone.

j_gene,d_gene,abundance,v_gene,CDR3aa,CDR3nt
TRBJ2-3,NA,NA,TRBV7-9,CASSSYTGLSDTQYF,TGTGCCAGCAGCTCGTATACCGGGTTGTCAGATACGCAGTATTTT
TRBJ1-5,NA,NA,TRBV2,CASSEPYLAQHF,TGTGCCAGCAGTGAACCCTACCTCGCCCAGCATTTT
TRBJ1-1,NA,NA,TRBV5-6,CASSQRQLKAFF,TGTGCCAGCAGCCAGAGACAGCTTAAAGCTTTCTTT
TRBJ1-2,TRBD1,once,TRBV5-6,CASSRDRGDGYTF,TGTGCCAGCAGCCGGGACAGGGGTGATGGCTACACCTTC
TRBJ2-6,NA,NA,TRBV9,CASSVSAGQRSGANVLTF,TGTGCCAGCAGCGTCTCGGCAGGGCAACGCTCTGGGGCCAACGTCCTGACTTTC
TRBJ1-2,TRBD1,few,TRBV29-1,CSVVTGTGGNYGYTF,TGCAGCGTTGTGACCGGGACAGGGGGCAACTATGGCTACACCTTC
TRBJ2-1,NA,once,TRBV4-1,CASSQGPTGGAYNEQFF,TGCGCCAGCAGCCAGGGTCCTACGGGGGGCGCCTACAATGAGCAGTTCTTC
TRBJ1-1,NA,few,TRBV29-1,CSVERPENTEAFF,TGCAGCGTTGAGAGGCCTGAGAACACTGAAGCTTTCTTT
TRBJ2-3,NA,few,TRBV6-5,CASSQSNTQYF,TGTGCCAGCAGTCAATCCAATACGCAGTATTTT
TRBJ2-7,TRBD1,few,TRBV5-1,CASSAAGTGAYEQYF,TGCGCCAGCAGCGCTGCCGGGACAGGGGCCTACGAGCAGTACTTC
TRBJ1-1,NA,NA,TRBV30,CAWSRNLGAMNTEAFF,TGTGCCTGGAGTCGTAATCTGGGGGCGATGAACACTGAAGCTTTCTTT
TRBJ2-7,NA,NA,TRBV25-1,CASSEFGHEQYF,TGTGCCAGCAGTGAATTTGGCCACGAGCAGTACTTC
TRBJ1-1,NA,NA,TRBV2,CASRAGLQGSNTEAFF,TGTGCCAGCAGGGCGGGCCTACAGGGATCGAACACTGAAGCTTTCTTT
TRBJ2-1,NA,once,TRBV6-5,CASTSPAGLATEQFF,TGTGCCAGCACTTCCCCGGCAGGGCTAGCAACTGAGCAGTTCTTC
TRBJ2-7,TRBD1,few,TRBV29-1,CSFNRGGSYEQYF,TGCAGCTTCAACAGGGGCGGATCCTACGAGCAGTACTTC
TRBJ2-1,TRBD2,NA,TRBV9,CASSGGSGRAREYWEQFF,TGTGCCAGCAGCGGGGGTAGCGGGAGGGCTAGGGAATACTGGGAGCAGTTCTTC
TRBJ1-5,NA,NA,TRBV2,CASRVGGGSRPQHF,TGTGCCAGCAGGGTCGGAGGGGGATCGCGGCCCCAGCATTTT
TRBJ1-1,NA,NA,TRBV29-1,CSVRRWDSEAFF,TGCAGCGTCCGAAGATGGGATAGTGAAGCTTTCTTT
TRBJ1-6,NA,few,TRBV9,CASSVAGKGNSPLHF,TGTGCCAGCAGCGTAGCGGGCAAGGGGAATTCACCCCTCCACTTT
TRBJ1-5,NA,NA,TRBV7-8,CASSFTRQGVGSNQPQHF,TGTGCCAGCAGCTTCACGAGACAAGGAGTCGGTAGCAATCAGCCCCAGCATTTT
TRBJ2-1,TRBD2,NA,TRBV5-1,CASSFSSGRAKNEQFF,TGCGCCAGCAGCTTCTCTAGCGGGAGGGCCAAAAATGAGCAGTTCTTC
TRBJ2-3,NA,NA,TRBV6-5,CASSFTGTDTQYF,TGTGCCAGCAGTTTTACAGGGACAGATACGCAGTATTTT
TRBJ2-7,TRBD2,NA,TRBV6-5,CASSYRGVTYEQYF,TGTGCCAGCAGTTACCGGGGGGTCACCTACGAGCAGTACTTC
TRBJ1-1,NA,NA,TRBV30,CAWKAPAGFTEAFF,TGTGCCTGGAAAGCGCCTGCGGGGTTCACTGAAGCTTTCTTT
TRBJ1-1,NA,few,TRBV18,CASSAEGNTEAFF,TGTGCCAGCTCTGCGGAGGGGAACACTGAAGCTTTCTTT
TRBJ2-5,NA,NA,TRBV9,CASSRPGPGETQYF,TGTGCCAGCAGCCGACCGGGACCCGGGGAGACCCAGTACTTC
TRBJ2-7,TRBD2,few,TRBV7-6,CASSFTSGNYEQYF,TGTGCCAGCAGCTTCACTAGCGGTAATTACGAGCAGTACTTC
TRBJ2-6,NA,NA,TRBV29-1,CSLRESGANVLTF,TGCAGCCTTAGGGAATCTGGGGCCAACGTCCTGACTTTC
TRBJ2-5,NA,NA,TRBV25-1,CASSEGAEETQYF,TGTGCCAGCAGTGAAGGGGCCGAAGAGACCCAGTACTTC
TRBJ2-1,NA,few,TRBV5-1,CASSLRREDYNEQFF,TGCGCCAGCAGCTTAAGACGGGAAGACTACAATGAGCAGTTCTTC
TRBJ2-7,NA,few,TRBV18,CASSPASGSTYEQYF,TGTGCCAGCTCACCCGCGTCAGGTAGCACCTACGAGCAGTACTTC
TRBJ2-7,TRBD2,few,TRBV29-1,CSPCGGRPYEQYF,TGCAGCCCTTGCGGCGGGAGACCGTACGAGCAGTACTTC
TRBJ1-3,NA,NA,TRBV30,CAWSVVGDTIYF,TGTGCCTGGAGTGTAGTGGGGGACACCATATATTTT
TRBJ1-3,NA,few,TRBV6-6,CASSRGGTGNTIYF,TGTGCCAGCAGTCGCGGTGGCACTGGAAACACCATATATTTT
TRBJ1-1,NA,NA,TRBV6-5,CASSTYRSNTEAFF,TGTGCCAGCAGCACATACAGGTCGAACACTGAAGCTTTCTTT
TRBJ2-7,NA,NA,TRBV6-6,CASRDSAYEQYF,TGTGCCAGCAGGGACAGCGCCTACGAGCAGTACTTC
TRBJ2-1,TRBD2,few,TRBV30,CAWSVIRLAGLHNEQFF,TGTGCCTGGAGTGTAATACGGCTAGCGGGCCTTCACAATGAGCAGTTCTTC
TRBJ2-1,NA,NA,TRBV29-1,CSVSGRRSHNEQFF,TGCAGCGTTTCGGGACGCCGGAGCCACAATGAGCAGTTCTTC
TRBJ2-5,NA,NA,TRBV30,CAWSSRRAETQYF,TGTGCCTGGAGTAGTCGAAGGGCGGAGACCCAGTACTTC
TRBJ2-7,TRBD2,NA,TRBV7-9,CASSLGGLAGSYEQYF,TGTGCCAGCAGCTTGGGTGGACTAGCAGGTTCCTACGAGCAGTACTTC
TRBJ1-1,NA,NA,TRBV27,CASSPQPLGTEAFF,TGTGCCAGCAGTCCTCAACCTCTGGGGACTGAAGCTTTCTTT
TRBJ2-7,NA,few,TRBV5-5,CASSSSSAYEQYF,TGTGCCAGCAGCTCCTCGTCAGCCTACGAGCAGTACTTC
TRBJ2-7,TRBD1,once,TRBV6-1,CAIRGGQGAYEQYF,TGTGCCATCAGGGGGGGACAGGGGGCCTACGAGCAGTACTTC
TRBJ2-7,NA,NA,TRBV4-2,CASSQDPGGQFYEQYF,TGTGCCAGCAGCCAAGATCCCGGGGGCCAGTTCTACGAGCAGTACTTC
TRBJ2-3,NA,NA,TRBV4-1,CASSQGDRDGDTQYF,TGCGCCAGCAGCCAAGGAGACCGGGATGGAGATACGCAGTATTTT
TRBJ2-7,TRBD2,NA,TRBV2,CASKELAGGPREQYF,TGTGCCAGCAAAGAACTAGCGGGAGGGCCAAGAGAGCAGTACTTC
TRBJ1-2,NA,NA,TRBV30,CAWSRQAQPYGYTF,TGTGCCTGGAGTCGTCAGGCCCAACCCTATGGCTACACCTTC
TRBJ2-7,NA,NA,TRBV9,CASSVGGRYEQYF,TGTGCCAGCAGCGTTGGAGGGAGGTACGAGCAGTACTTC
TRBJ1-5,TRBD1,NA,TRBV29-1,CSVEYPPPGQGARSNQPQHF,TGCAGCGTTGAATACCCTCCCCCGGGACAGGGGGCGAGGAGCAATCAGCCCCAGCATTTT
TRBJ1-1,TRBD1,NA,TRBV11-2,CASKTGQGLNTEAFF,TGTGCCAGCAAAACAGGACAGGGCCTCAACACTGAAGCTTTCTTT
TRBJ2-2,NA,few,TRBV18,CASSPDNRKAGELFF,TGTGCCAGCTCACCAGATAACAGGAAGGCCGGGGAGCTGTTTTTT
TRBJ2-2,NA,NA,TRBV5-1,CASSLRGESTGELFF,TGCGCCAGCAGCTTGAGGGGGGAGAGCACCGGGGAGCTGTTTTTT
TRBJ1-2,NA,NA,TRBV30,CAWSVTRGGNYGYTF,TGTGCCTGGAGTGTGACAAGGGGCGGTAACTATGGCTACACCTTC
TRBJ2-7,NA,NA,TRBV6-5,CASSYSNGPRNEQYF,TGTGCCAGCAGTTACTCGAACGGGCCCCGCAACGAGCAGTACTTC
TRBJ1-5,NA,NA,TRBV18,CASSPGSNQPQHF,TGTGCCAGCTCACCGGGAAGCAATCAGCCCCAGCATTTT
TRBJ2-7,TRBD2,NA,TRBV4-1,CASSRQGLGYEQYF,TGCGCCAGCAGCCGGCAGGGACTAGGGTACGAGCAGTACTTC
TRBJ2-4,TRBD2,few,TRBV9,CASSVGFSGRGLAKNIQYF,TGTGCCAGCAGCGTAGGGTTTAGCGGGAGGGGTCTAGCCAAAAACATTCAGTACTTC
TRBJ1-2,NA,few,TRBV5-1,CASSQKFSGQNYGYTF,TGCGCCAGCAGCCAGAAGTTCTCTGGACAGAACTATGGCTACACCTTC
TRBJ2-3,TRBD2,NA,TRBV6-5,CASSPSGGYLDTQYF,TGTGCCAGCAGTCCTAGCGGGGGCTACCTTGATACGCAGTATTTT
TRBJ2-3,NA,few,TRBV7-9,CASSPPVTDTQYF,TGTGCCAGCAGCCCCCCCGTTACAGATACGCAGTATTTT